These 8 T cell receptor beta chains share one sample of origin, sequenced in a study of T cell responses to AZD1222 COVID-19 vaccine. Some clones are missing from TCRdb's copy, which holds only in-frame ones; the method was immunoSEQ multiplex PCR. The sample holds about 130,000 clones, 94% seen once. The sample here was peripheral blood, taken on day 0 of AZD1222 vaccination. The receptors were sampled from an adult in good health.

The chain is built from TRBV28 and TRBJ1-2; 10 bases are a match to TRBD1. With V trimmed by 6 bases and J by 7 bases, 8 bases remained unmatched. The germline V gene has CDR1 MDHEN and CDR2 SYDVKM. This CDR3 is built from 14 residues. The CDR3 DNA is TGTGCCAGCAGCCGCCCAGGACAGGGGGTTGGCTACACCTTC. It yields the protein CASSRPGQGVGYTF.

The genes are TRBV19 and TRBJ2-7; no firm D call. Germline assignment: CDR1 LNHDA and CDR2 SQIVND (reference sequence). Trimming removed 1 base at V and 0 bases at J, with 13 bases between. CDR3 size: 16 residues. CDR3 bases: TGTGCCAGTAGTATAGCTTACTGGCAGTACTCCTACGAGCAGTACTTC. It encodes CASSIAYWQYSYEQYF.

J is TRBJ2-1 and V is TRBV19; D ambiguous. V lost 5 bases to trimming and J lost 0 bases, with 11 bases between them. CDR3 length equals 15 residues. Germline CDR1 reads LNHDA; CDR2 reads SQIVND (reference sequence). This CDR3 is CASSPSISSYNEQFF. The CDR3 bases are TGTGCCAGTAGTCCGAGCATTAGCTCCTACAATGAGCAGTTCTTC.

This sequence joins TRBV6-2 or TRBV6-3 and TRBJ1-1; D might be TRBD1 (6 bases). This CDR3 spans 14 amino acids. Trimming took 2 bases from V and 3 from J, leaving 10 bases between them. Germline V gene lookup returns CDR1 MNHEY and CDR2 SVGEGT. CDR3: CASSYPEGDTEAFF. In nucleotides, the CDR3 is TGTGCCAGCAGTTACCCGGAGGGGGACACTGAAGCTTTCTTT.

CDR3 DNA sequence: TGTGCCAGCAGCTTAGCATCCTTCTCTGGGGCCAACGTCCTGACTTTC. Translated: CASSLASFSGANVLTF. The chain carries TRBV7-2 and TRBJ2-6; D not certain. Germline V gene data show CDR1 as SGHTA and CDR2 as FQGNSA. V shed 0 bases and J shed 0 bases, with 6 bases lying between them. This CDR3 has 16 amino acids.

V gene TRBV30 combines with J gene TRBJ1-1; the D gene is possibly TRBD1 (5 bases). Per germline, CDR1 GTSNPN and CDR2 SVGIG (reference sequence). The V gene lost 2 bases and the J gene lost 2 bases, with 12 bases spanning the gap. This CDR3 region has 14 residues. The CDR3 sequence: CAWSIGHFNTEAFF. In DNA, the CDR3 is TGTGCCTGGAGTATTGGACATTTTAACACTGAAGCTTTCTTT. Full variable domain (remainder filled in from reference TRBV30 and TRBJ1-1): SQTIHQWPATLVQPVGSPLSLECTVEGTSNPNLYWYRQAAGRGLQLLFYSVGIGQISSEVPQNLSASRPQDRQFILSSKKLLLSDSGFYLCAWSIGHFNTEAFFGQGTRLTVV.

The V call is TRBV27, the J call TRBJ2-5; D is ambiguous. The CDR3 has 14 residues. Trimming removed 3 bases at V and 1 base at J, with 9 bases between. Germline assignment: CDR1 MNHEY and CDR2 SMNVEV (reference sequence). CDR3 protein: CASSFEASQETQYF. DNA of the CDR3: TGTGCCAGCAGTTTCGAGGCATCCCAAGAGACCCAGTACTTC.

This rearrangement joins TRBV4-3 to TRBJ1-4; D gene unclear. CDR1 is LGHNA and CDR2 is YSLEER in the germline V gene. Trimming left V 0 bases short and J 3 bases short, with 8 bases between. This CDR3 contains 15 residues. The DNA for the CDR3 is TGCGCCAGCAGCCAAGATCTGTGGCCTAATGAAAAACTGTTTTTT. The encoded protein is CASSQDLWPNEKLFF.